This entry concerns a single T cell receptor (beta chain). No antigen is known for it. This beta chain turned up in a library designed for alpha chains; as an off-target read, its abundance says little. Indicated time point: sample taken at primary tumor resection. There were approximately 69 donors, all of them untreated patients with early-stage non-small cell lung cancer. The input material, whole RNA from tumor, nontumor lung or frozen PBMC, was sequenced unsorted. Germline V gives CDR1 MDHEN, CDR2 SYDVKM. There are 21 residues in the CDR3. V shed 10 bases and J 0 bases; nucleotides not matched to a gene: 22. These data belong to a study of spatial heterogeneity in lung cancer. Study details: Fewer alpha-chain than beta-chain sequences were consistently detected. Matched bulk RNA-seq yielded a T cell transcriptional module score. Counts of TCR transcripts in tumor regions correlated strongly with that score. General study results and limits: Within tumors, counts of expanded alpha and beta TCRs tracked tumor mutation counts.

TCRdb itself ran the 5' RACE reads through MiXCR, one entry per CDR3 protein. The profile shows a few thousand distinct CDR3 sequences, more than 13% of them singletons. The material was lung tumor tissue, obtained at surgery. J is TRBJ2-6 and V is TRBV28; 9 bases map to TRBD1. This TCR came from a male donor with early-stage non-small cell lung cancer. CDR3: CATAINPRRTGASSGANVLTF. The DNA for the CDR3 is TGTGCCACCGCGATAAATCCCCGGAGGACAGGGGCTTCCTCTGGGGCCAACGTCCTGACTTTC. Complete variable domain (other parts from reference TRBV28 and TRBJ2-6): DVKVTQSSRYLVKRTGEKVFLECVQDMDHENMFWYRQDPGLGLRLIYFSYDVKMKEKGDIPEGYSVSREKKERFSLILESASTNQTSMYLCATAINPRRTGASSGANVLTFGAGSRLTVL.